These T cell receptor beta chains were read from a single sample in a study of CD4 T cells in relation to SARS-CoV-2 and coronaviruses. Clones were read by immunoSEQ multiplex PCR, and TCRdb kept only the in-frame ones, dropping some. Here the sample spans approximately 41,000 clones, 77% being singletons. What these receptors recognize is not known. The sequenced material came from memory CD4+ T cells from PBMCs, cultured in vitro. These receptors were taken from an adult with COVID-19. The CDR3 runs from the conserved cysteine through the conserved F or W. A D gene is named only where the DNA matches it firmly. Where a row states a size, it is once, few, many or the class of an expanded clone; other rows omit it.

V: TRBV20-1; D: -; J: TRBJ2-3; size: -; length: 13; CDR3: CSASRDSTDTQYF; DNA: TGCAGTGCTAGTCGGGACTCCACAGATACGCAGTATTTT
V: TRBV14; D: TRBD1; J: TRBJ1-2; size: once; length: 15; CDR3: CASSQPGQGNYGYTF; DNA: TGTGCCAGCAGCCAACCAGGACAGGGCAACTATGGCTACACCTTC
V: TRBV5-1; D: -; J: TRBJ2-5; size: -; length: 15; CDR3: CASSRYSGIQETQYF; DNA: TGCGCCAGCAGCCGCTACAGCGGAATCCAAGAGACCCAGTACTTC
V: TRBV23-1; D: -; J: TRBJ2-2; size: -; length: 16; CDR3: CASSQSEQLNTGELFF; DNA: TGCGCCAGCAGTCAATCGGAACAACTAAACACCGGGGAGCTGTTTTTT
V: TRBV28; D: TRBD1; J: TRBJ1-2; size: -; length: 13; CDR3: CASRKQGLLGYTF; DNA: TGTGCCAGCAGAAAACAGGGGCTGCTTGGCTACACCTTC
V: TRBV5-1; D: -; J: TRBJ2-2; size: -; length: 15; CDR3: CASSLVFGNTGELFF; DNA: TGCGCCAGCAGCTTGGTTTTCGGCAACACCGGGGAGCTGTTTTTT
V: TRBV7-9; D: -; J: TRBJ2-7; size: -; length: 14; CDR3: CASSLAGSGYEQYF; DNA: TGTGCCAGCAGCTTAGCCGGGAGCGGGTACGAGCAGTACTTC
V: TRBV2; D: -; J: TRBJ1-1; size: -; length: 13; CDR3: CASRRTSNTEAFF; DNA: TGTGCCAGCAGGAGGACATCGAACACTGAAGCTTTCTTT
V: TRBV6-6; D: TRBD1; J: TRBJ2-7; size: -; length: 14; CDR3: CASRRRTGGREQYF; DNA: TGTGCCAGCAGACGCCGGACAGGCGGACGCGAGCAGTACTTC
V: TRBV4-1; D: -; J: TRBJ2-2; size: -; length: 14; CDR3: CASSQGSNTGELFF; DNA: TGCGCCAGCAGCCAAGGATCCAACACCGGGGAGCTGTTTTTT
V: TRBV6-2/TRBV6-3; D: -; J: TRBJ1-5; size: few; length: 12; CDR3: CASSYVAKPQHF; DNA: TGTGCCAGCAGTTACGTAGCGAAGCCCCAGCATTTT
V: TRBV4-1; D: TRBD2; J: TRBJ2-2; size: -; length: 17; CDR3: CASSLPTSGPNTGELFF; DNA: TGCGCCAGCAGCCTTCCGACTAGCGGGCCTAACACCGGGGAGCTGTTTTTT
V: TRBV9; D: -; J: TRBJ1-5; size: -; length: 16; CDR3: CASSVGSVEGNQPQHF; DNA: TGTGCCAGCAGCGTAGGATCAGTTGAGGGGAATCAGCCCCAGCATTTT
V: TRBV19; D: TRBD2; J: TRBJ2-7; size: -; length: 17; CDR3: CASSDRLAGVHAYEQYF; DNA: TGTGCCAGTAGTGACAGGCTAGCGGGAGTACACGCCTACGAGCAGTACTTC
V: TRBV11-2; D: -; J: TRBJ1-2; size: -; length: 15; CDR3: CASSYPGGRAGGYTF; DNA: TGTGCCAGCAGCTACCCGGGAGGACGAGCGGGAGGCTACACCTTC
V: TRBV2; D: -; J: TRBJ1-4; size: few; length: 14; CDR3: CASSEGLANEKLFF; DNA: TGTGCCAGCAGTGAGGGGCTAGCTAATGAAAAACTGTTTTTT
V: TRBV6-4; D: -; J: TRBJ1-2; size: -; length: 13; CDR3: CASSDSPQRGYTF; DNA: TGTGCCAGCAGTGACTCCCCACAGAGGGGCTACACCTTC